This entry lists 9 T cell receptor beta chains sequenced from one sample in a study of T cell responses to AZD1222 COVID-19 vaccine. The method was immunoSEQ multiplex PCR; TCRdb's version includes in-frame clones alone and lacks a portion of them. The table includes about 130,000 clones, 88% detected once. The input for sequencing was peripheral blood, taken on day 0 of AZD1222 vaccination. Receptor source: an adult in good health.

This rearrangement joins TRBV6-5 to TRBJ2-1; D is possibly TRBD2 (5 bases). CDR1 is MNHEY and CDR2 is SVGAGI in the germline V gene. CDR3 length equals 13 residues. V shed 6 bases and J shed 4 bases, with 10 bases lying between them. This CDR3 reads CASSRGPYNEQFF. CDR3 bases: TGTGCCAGCAGCCGAGGGCCTTACAATGAGCAGTTCTTC.

The J gene is TRBJ2-7, the V gene TRBV9; tentatively, D is TRBD1 (6 bases). Trimming took off 4 bases at V and 7 bases at J, with 15 bases between the two ends. This CDR3 comprises 13 residues. Germline loops: CDR1 SGDLS, CDR2 YYNGEE. The DNA of the CDR3 is TGTGCCAGCAGCATGGGGCAGGGGAATGAGCAGTACTTC. Translating gives CASSMGQGNEQYF.

This rearrangement joins TRBV5-1 to TRBJ1-6; 10 bases match TRBD1. This CDR3 has 16 amino acids. After removal of 4 bases from V and 2 bases from J, the junction contained 3 bases not matched to a gene. Germline V gene lookup returns CDR1 SGHRS and CDR2 YFSETQ. For the CDR3, the DNA is TGCGCCAGCAGCGCGGACAGGGGGGCCTATAATTCACCCCTCCACTTT. Its translation: CASSADRGAYNSPLHF.

The chain recombines TRBV7-9 with TRBJ2-3; D gene unclear. This CDR3 contains 12 residues. CDR1 and CDR2 (germline): SEHNR, FQNEAQ (reference sequence). V was pared by 3 bases and J by 2 bases, with 3 bases between. CDR3 bases: TGTGCCAGCAGCTTCCCCACAGATACGCAGTATTTT. This translates into CASSFPTDTQYF.

The chain links TRBV4-3 to TRBJ2-6, with no clear D. The CDR3 spans 13 residues. Deletions cut 3 bases from V and 12 bases from J, with 12 bases between. Per the germline V gene, CDR1 is LGHNA and CDR2 is YSLEER. The CDR3: CASSQSLETVLTF. The CDR3, as DNA: TGCGCCAGCAGCCAGAGTTTGGAGACCGTCCTGACTTTC.

The chain recombines TRBV12-5 with TRBJ2-2; 7 bases are a match to TRBD2. The CDR3 loop spans 15 amino acids. CDR1 LGHNT and CDR2 FRNRAP come from the germline V gene. Trimming removed 8 bases from V and 4 bases from J; junction bases left unmatched: 10. For the CDR3, the DNA is TGTGCTAGTCCAGGCGGGAGTAGTGGCACCGGGGAGCTGTTTTTT. Amino acid sequence: CASPGGSSGTGELFF.

This clone was detected only once. V is TRBV5-1 and J is TRBJ2-3, with D possibly being TRBD2 (6 bases). The length of the CDR3 is 14 residues. V was shortened by 4 bases and J by 5 bases, with 14 bases between the two germline ends. Germline V gives CDR1 SGHRS, CDR2 YFSETQ. The CDR3 region is CASSTGLNRDTQYF. In nucleotides, the CDR3 is TGCGCCAGCAGCACGGGACTGAACAGAGATACGCAGTATTTT.

DNA for the CDR3: TGTGCCAGCAGCCTCCTCAGTAGCAATCAGCCCCAGCATTTT. Translated: CASSLLSSNQPQHF. The chain carries TRBV3-1 (or the pseudogene TRBV3-2) and TRBJ1-5; no firm D call. This CDR3 comprises 14 residues. Trimming shortened V by 4 bases and J by 0 bases, and 7 bases separated the two germline ends. The germline CDR1 and CDR2 sequences are LGHDT and YNNKEL (reference sequence).

The count of this clone is one. The V gene is TRBV4-3, the J gene TRBJ2-2; D perhaps matches TRBD1 (6 bases). Trimming removed 0 bases at V and 3 bases at J, with 14 bases between. CDR1 LGHNA and CDR2 YSLEER come from the germline V gene. This CDR3 has 17 amino acids. The CDR3 DNA sequence: TGCGCCAGCAGCCAAGAGCTCCGGACAGCCTACACCGGGGAGCTGTTTTTT. Its protein product is CASSQELRTAYTGELFF.